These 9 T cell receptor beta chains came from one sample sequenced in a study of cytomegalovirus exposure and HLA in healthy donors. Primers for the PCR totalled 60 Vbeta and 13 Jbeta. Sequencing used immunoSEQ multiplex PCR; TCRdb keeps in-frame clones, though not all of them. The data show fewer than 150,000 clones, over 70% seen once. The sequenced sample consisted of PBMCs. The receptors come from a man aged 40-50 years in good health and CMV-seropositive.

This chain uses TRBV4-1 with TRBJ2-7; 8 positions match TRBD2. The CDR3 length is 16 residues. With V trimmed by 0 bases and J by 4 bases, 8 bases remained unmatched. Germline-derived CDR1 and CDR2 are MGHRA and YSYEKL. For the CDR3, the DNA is TGCGCCAGCAGCCAAGATGTCGGGGGGGGATCTTACGAGCAGTACTTC. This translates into CASSQDVGGGSYEQYF.

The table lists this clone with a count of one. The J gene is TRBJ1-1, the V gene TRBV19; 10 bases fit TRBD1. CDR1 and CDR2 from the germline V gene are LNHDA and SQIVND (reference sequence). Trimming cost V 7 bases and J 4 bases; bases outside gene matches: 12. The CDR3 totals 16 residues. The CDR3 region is CASNPPDRGAFTEAFF. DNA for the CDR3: TGTGCCAGTAACCCCCCGGACAGGGGGGCATTCACTGAAGCTTTCTTT.

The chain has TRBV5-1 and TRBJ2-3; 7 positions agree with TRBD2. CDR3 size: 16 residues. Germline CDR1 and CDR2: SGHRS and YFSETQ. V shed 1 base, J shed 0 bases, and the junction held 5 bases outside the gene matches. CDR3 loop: CASSLRASGSTDTQYF. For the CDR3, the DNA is TGCGCCAGCAGCTTGAGGGCTAGCGGTAGCACAGATACGCAGTATTTT.

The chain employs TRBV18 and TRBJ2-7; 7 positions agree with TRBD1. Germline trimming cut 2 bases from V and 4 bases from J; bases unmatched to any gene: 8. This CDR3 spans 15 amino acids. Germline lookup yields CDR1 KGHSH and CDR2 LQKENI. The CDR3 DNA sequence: TGTGCCAGCTCACCAAGGGACAGAGTTCAATACGAGCAGTACTTC. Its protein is CASSPRDRVQYEQYF.

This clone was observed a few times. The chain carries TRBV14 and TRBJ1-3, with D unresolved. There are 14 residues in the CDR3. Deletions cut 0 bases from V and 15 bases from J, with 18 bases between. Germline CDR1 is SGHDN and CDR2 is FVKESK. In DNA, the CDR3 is TGTGCCAGCAGCCAAGATTACCGCAGTCGGAGGGAATATTTT. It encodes CASSQDYRSRREYF.

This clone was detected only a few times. For the CDR3, the DNA is TGTGCCATCAGGGGCCACGCCATTCCCTACGAGCAGTACTTC. Its protein is CAIRGHAIPYEQYF. V usage is TRBV10-3 and J usage is TRBJ2-7; D gene unclear. Germline assignment: CDR1 ENHRY and CDR2 SYGVKD. V was trimmed by 6 bases and J by 2 bases, leaving 14 bases between them. The length of the CDR3 is 14 residues.

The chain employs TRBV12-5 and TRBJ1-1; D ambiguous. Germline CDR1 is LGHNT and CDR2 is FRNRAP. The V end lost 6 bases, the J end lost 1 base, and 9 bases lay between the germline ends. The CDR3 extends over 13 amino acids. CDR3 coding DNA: TGTGCTAGTGGCGAGGATCCGAACACTGAAGCTTTCTTT. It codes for CASGEDPNTEAFF.

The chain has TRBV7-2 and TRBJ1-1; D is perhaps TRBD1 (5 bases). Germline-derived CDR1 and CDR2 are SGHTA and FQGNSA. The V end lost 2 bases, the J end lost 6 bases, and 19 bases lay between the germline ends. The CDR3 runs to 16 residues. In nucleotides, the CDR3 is TGTGCCAGCAGCTTATATGGTCAGGGATGGTTCGCTGAAGCTTTCTTT. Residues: CASSLYGQGWFAEAFF.

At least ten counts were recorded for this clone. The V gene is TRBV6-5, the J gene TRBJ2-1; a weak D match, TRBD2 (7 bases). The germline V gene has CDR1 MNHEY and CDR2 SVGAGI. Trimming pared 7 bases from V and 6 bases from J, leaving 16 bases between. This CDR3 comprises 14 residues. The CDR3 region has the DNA TGTGCCAGCACCGAACAGAGGGGGGGCAATGAGCAGTTCTTC. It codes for CASTEQRGGNEQFF.